The source of this T cell receptor (beta chain) is a study of blood T cell repertoires in COVID-19. The wider study: Samples came from the United States, Italy and Spain, spanning acute and convalescent COVID-19. PBMCs, B-cell-depleted T cells, or T cells were the source of the cDNA or gDNA that made up the material.

This CDR3 spans 15 amino acids. The germline gives CDR1 SGHTS, CDR2 YDEGEE. V shed 4 bases, J shed 7 bases, and the junction held 10 bases outside the gene matches. Original processing methods: Nucleated cell counts were estimated from reference gene primer amplification. Here immunoSEQ multiplex PCR was the method, and the copy in TCRdb shows in-frame clones only, minus some. V, J and clone size are taken as reported in that table, and D and trimming were inferred from the DNA itself. The sample holds roughly 260,000 clones, roughly nine tenths seen once. V and J are TRBV5-8 and TRBJ1-4, with 7 bases that match TRBD1. Material: peripheral blood. The sequence came from a man aged 55 to 70 who had recovered from COVID-19. The CDR3 spells CASSPRGRGTEKLFF. The CDR3 DNA is TGTGCCAGCAGCCCCCGAGGCAGGGGGACTGAAAAACTGTTTTTT.